The next 20 T cell receptor beta chains were all read from a single sample in a study of OX40 agonist ivuxolimab in advanced cancers. Clones were sequenced by immunoSEQ multiplex PCR, and TCRdb holds only the in-frame ones, with some missing. This repertoire shows 77,000 or so clones, about 90% found once; its top ten account for approximately 0.8%. This sample comprised CD4+ or CD8+ T cells sorted from blood, obtained in a trial of the OX40 agonist ivuxolimab. These receptors came from an adult with an advanced solid tumor such as melanoma, head and neck, liver or kidney cancer.

The chain combines TRBV18 with TRBJ2-1, with D tentatively TRBD1 (6 bases). The germline V and J ends were trimmed by 2 bases and 4 bases, with 9 bases remaining between them. The germline V gene encodes CDR1 KGHSH and CDR2 LQKENI. CDR3 length: 14 amino acids. The CDR3 bases are TGTGCCAGCTCACCAACCGGACAGTACAATGAGCAGTTCTTC. Its translation: CASSPTGQYNEQFF.

The chain has TRBV30 and TRBJ1-2, with D possibly being TRBD1 (5 bases). CDR1 and CDR2 (germline): GTSNPN, SVGIG (reference sequence). CDR3 length: 12 amino acids. Trimming left V 1 base short and J 2 bases short, with 5 bases between. The DNA for the CDR3 is TGTGCCTGGAGTGAGGGGAACTATGGCTACACCTTC. Translated: CAWSEGNYGYTF.

The J gene is TRBJ1-5, the V gene TRBV2, with a weak D call TRBD1 (6 bases). V shed 6 bases and J shed 5 bases, with 8 bases lying between them. The CDR3 is 12 amino acids. The germline V gene encodes CDR1 SNHLY and CDR2 FYNNEI. The CDR3 nucleotides read TGTGCCAGCAGCTGGACAGATCAGCCCCAGCATTTT. This gives the protein CASSWTDQPQHF. Combining the CDR3 with reference TRBV2 and TRBJ1-5 gives the whole variable domain EPEVTQTPSHQVTQMGQEVILRCVPISNHLYFYWYRQILGQKVEFLVSFYNNEISEKSEIFDDQFSVERPDGSNFTLKIRSTKLEDSAMYFCASSWTDQPQHFGDGTRLSIL.

The V and J genes are TRBV5-1 and TRBJ1-2, with 7 positions matching TRBD1. V shed 2 bases, J shed 8 bases, and the junction held 12 bases outside the gene matches. Looked up from germline, CDR1 is SGHRS and CDR2 is YFSETQ. This CDR3 is 15 amino acids long. The CDR3 is CASSLAPRTGQGYTF. The CDR3 bases are TGCGCCAGCAGCTTAGCTCCCAGGACAGGCCAGGGCTACACCTTC.

This sequence joins TRBV13 and TRBJ1-2, with D hard to call. Germline V CDR1 and CDR2: PRHDT, FYEKMQ (reference sequence). The ends were cut back, 2 bases at V and 8 bases at J, with 12 bases in the middle. This CDR3 is 13 amino acids long. CDR3 DNA sequence: TGTGCCAGCAGCTTACAAGGCCAGCGGGGCTACACCTTC. This encodes CASSLQGQRGYTF.

The rearrangement joins TRBV6-1 to TRBJ2-2, with 9 bases identical to TRBD1. V gave up 4 bases and J gave up 7 bases; unmatched junction bases: 4. The CDR3 runs to 14 residues. CDR1 is MNHNS, CDR2 SASEGT, per germline. Here the CDR3 DNA reads TGTGCCAGCAGTGCACAGGGGGCGGGCGGGGAGCTGTTTTTT. Residues: CASSAQGAGGELFF.

This chain links TRBV6-4 with TRBJ2-1, with TRBD1 matching over 12 bases. This CDR3 spans 15 amino acids. Germline trimming cut 7 bases from V and 9 bases from J; bases unmatched to any gene: 10. Germline-derived CDR1 and CDR2 are MRHNA and SNTAGT. CDR3 residues: CASTMDPGQGAEQFF. CDR3 in DNA: TGTGCCAGCACCATGGATCCGGGACAGGGGGCTGAGCAGTTCTTC.

This chain connects TRBV18 to TRBJ2-3; 7 bases are a match to TRBD2. CDR3 length equals 16 residues. V lost 2 bases, J lost 10 bases, and 15 bases stayed unmatched. Germline CDR1 KGHSH, CDR2 LQKENI. The CDR3 region has the DNA TGTGCCAGCTCACCAGGTGCGGGAGCCCCCAACCTAGCGCAGTATTTT. Its protein product is CASSPGAGAPNLAQYF.

This rearrangement joins TRBV5-1 to TRBJ2-7; a possible D gene is TRBD2 (6 bases). The CDR3 spans 15 residues. From germline, CDR1 is SGHRS and CDR2 YFSETQ. The germline V and J ends were trimmed by 0 bases and 3 bases, with 13 bases remaining between them. The CDR3 bases are TGCGCCAGCAGCTTGGCATCTAGCGCAAGCTACGAGCAGTACTTC. It specifies CASSLASSASYEQYF.

The chain combines TRBV30 with TRBJ1-1; a possible D gene is TRBD1 (5 bases). Germline V CDR1 and CDR2: GTSNPN, SVGIG (reference sequence). V gave up 2 bases and J gave up 1 base, with 11 bases separating them. The CDR3 loop spans 14 amino acids. CDR3 sequence reads: CAWSPGTGNTEAFF. Here the CDR3 DNA reads TGTGCCTGGAGTCCCGGGACTGGGAACACTGAAGCTTTCTTT. Combining the CDR3 with reference TRBV30 and TRBJ1-1 gives the whole variable domain SQTIHQWPATLVQPVGSPLSLECTVEGTSNPNLYWYRQAAGRGLQLLFYSVGIGQISSEVPQNLSASRPQDRQFILSSKKLLLSDSGFYLCAWSPGTGNTEAFFGQGTRLTVV.

This clone has only one observation. The chain links TRBV29-1 to TRBJ2-3; 8 bases are a match to TRBD2. The CDR3 loop spans 14 amino acids. CDR1 and CDR2 (germline): SQVTM, ANQGSEA. With V trimmed by 4 bases and J by 0 bases, 3 bases remained unmatched. The CDR3 DNA reads as TGCAGCGTTGGCGCGGGGGGAAGCACAGATACGCAGTATTTT. Amino acid sequence: CSVGAGGSTDTQYF.

The rearrangement uses TRBV6-5 and TRBJ1-1; D is possibly TRBD1 (6 bases). V lost 7 bases to trimming and J lost 11 bases, with 17 bases between them. The CDR3 consists of 12 residues. Germline V gene lookup returns CDR1 MNHEY and CDR2 SVGAGI. CDR3 sequence reads: CASNSGGGSAFF. The CDR3 coding sequence is TGTGCCAGCAACTCCGGAGGGGGGTCGGCTTTCTTT.

The chain recombines TRBV18 with TRBJ2-7; 13 bases line up with TRBD2. V was clipped by 3 bases and J by 2 bases; unmatched bases: 7. This CDR3 comprises 17 residues. CDR1 KGHSH and CDR2 LQKENI come from the germline V gene. Written as DNA, the CDR3 is TGTGCCAGCTCACCTGGGACTAGCGGGGTGATCACCTACGAGCAGTACTTC. It codes for CASSPGTSGVITYEQYF.

The chain joins TRBV7-9 to TRBJ1-5, with a possible D match to TRBD1 (6 bases). Germline CDR1 and CDR2: SEHNR and FQNEAQ (reference sequence). The CDR3 is made up of 14 amino acids. Trimming took off 1 base at V and 5 bases at J, with 9 bases between the two ends. The CDR3 sequence is CASSLGTADQPQHF. DNA of the CDR3: TGTGCCAGCAGCTTAGGGACAGCCGATCAGCCCCAGCATTTT.

V and J are TRBV5-1 and TRBJ2-5; 10 nucleotides agree with TRBD2. Losses at the gene ends were 6 bases for V and 5 bases for J; bases not matched to a gene: 13. Germline V gene data show CDR1 as SGHRS and CDR2 as YFSETQ. The CDR3 is 16 amino acids. As DNA, the CDR3 is TGCGCCAGCACTAGCGGGAGTGTCCTGGAGGGGGAGACCCAGTACTTC. Translation gives CASTSGSVLEGETQYF.

The DNA of the CDR3 is TGTGCCAGCAGCCTAGAAGCGGGGTTGGGAAACGAGCAGTACTTC. The encoded protein is CASSLEAGLGNEQYF. The J gene is TRBJ2-7, the V gene TRBV7-6; TRBD2 matches at 7 bases. Germline lookup yields CDR1 SGHVS and CDR2 FNYEAQ. The V and J ends lost 5 bases and 5 bases, in that order; junction bases with no gene match: 12. The CDR3 has 15 residues.

The genes are TRBV27 and TRBJ1-1, with D hard to call. CDR3 length: 14 residues. V was shortened by 8 bases and J by 4 bases, with 17 bases between the two germline ends. Germline CDR1 and CDR2: MNHEY and SMNVEV (reference sequence). The CDR3 region has the DNA TGTGCCAGCGCATCTCAGGTCCCTAGCACTGAAGCTTTCTTT. Translating it yields CASASQVPSTEAFF.

CDR3 nucleotides: TGTGCCAGCAGCCCCAATATAGGGCAATCGGGGAATGAGCAGTTCTTC. Translation gives CASSPNIGQSGNEQFF. The chain employs TRBV9 and TRBJ2-1, with D perhaps TRBD2 (5 bases). This CDR3 region has 16 residues. V shed 4 bases and J shed 7 bases, with 21 bases lying between them. The germline CDR1 and CDR2 sequences are SGDLS and YYNGEE.

V and J are TRBV7-8 and TRBJ1-2; no definite D call. Trimming removed 1 base from V and 6 bases from J, with 9 bases in between. The germline CDR1 and CDR2 sequences are SGHVS and FQNEAQ. CDR3 length equals 13 residues. The chain's CDR3 is CASSLVEDNGYTF. The CDR3 region has the DNA TGTGCCAGCAGCTTAGTCGAGGATAATGGCTACACCTTC.

This clone has more than one count but fewer than ten. The chain has TRBV19 and TRBJ1-5, with D unclear. Between the trimmed V and J ends, which lost 1 base and 7 bases, there was a span of 8 bases. Germline loops: CDR1 LNHDA, CDR2 SQIVND (reference sequence). The CDR3 loop spans 13 amino acids. In DNA form, the CDR3 reads TGTGCCAGTAGTATAGCCCTACTGCAGCCCCAGCATTTT. Translation gives CASSIALLQPQHF.